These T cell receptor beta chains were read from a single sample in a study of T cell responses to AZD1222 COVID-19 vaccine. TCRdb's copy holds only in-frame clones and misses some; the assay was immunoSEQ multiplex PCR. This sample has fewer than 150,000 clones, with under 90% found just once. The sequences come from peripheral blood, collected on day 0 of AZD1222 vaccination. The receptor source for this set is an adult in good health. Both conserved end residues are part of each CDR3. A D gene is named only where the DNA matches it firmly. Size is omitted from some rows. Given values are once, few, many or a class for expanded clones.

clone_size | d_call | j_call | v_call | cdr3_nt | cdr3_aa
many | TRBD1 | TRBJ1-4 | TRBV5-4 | TGTGCCAGCAGCTTGCACCGGGACAGGGGGCGCACTAATGAAAAACTGTTTTTT | CASSLHRDRGRTNEKLFF
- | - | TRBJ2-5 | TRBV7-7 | TGTGCTAGCAGCTCACAGGGCCACCAAGAGACCCAGTACTTC | CASSSQGHQETQYF
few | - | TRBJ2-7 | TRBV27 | TGTGCCAGCAGTTTATCGGTGGGAGCGAACGAGCAGTACTTC | CASSLSVGANEQYF
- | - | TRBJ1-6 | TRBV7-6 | TGTGCCAGCAGCCCCTTTTGGGCCCCCGACCATAGAGGCTCACCCCTCCACTTT | CASSPFWAPDHRGSPLHF
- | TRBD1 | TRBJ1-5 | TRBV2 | TGTGCCAGCCTTAACCGGGACAGAGACAATCAGCCCCAGCATTTT | CASLNRDRDNQPQHF
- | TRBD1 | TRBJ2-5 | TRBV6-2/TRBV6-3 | TGTGCCAGCAGTTACCTGCGACAGGGCCTAATCTTGGAGACCCAGTACTTC | CASSYLRQGLILETQYF
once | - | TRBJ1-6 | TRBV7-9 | TGTGCCAGCACCGACACTGGGGGGGGCCAGTCACCCCTCCACTTT | CASTDTGGGQSPLHF
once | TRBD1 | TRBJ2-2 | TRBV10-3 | TGTGCCATCAGTGGGACGACAGGGGCGAGCACCGGGGAGCTGTTTTTT | CAISGTTGASTGELFF
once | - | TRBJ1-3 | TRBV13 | TGTGCCAGCAGCCGCGGGAGGCCCTCTGGAAACACCATATATTTT | CASSRGRPSGNTIYF
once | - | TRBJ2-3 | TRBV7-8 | TGTGCCAGCAGCGCGGGGCCCTATGGGCTACTCACAGATACGCAGTATTTT | CASSAGPYGLLTDTQYF
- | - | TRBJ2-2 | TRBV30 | TGTGCCTGGAGCCGTCAACCGGCCGGGGAGCTGTTTTTT | CAWSRQPAGELFF
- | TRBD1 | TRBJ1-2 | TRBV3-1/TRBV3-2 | TGTGCCAGCAGCCAGCCTACAGGGGCCTATGGCTACACCTTC | CASSQPTGAYGYTF
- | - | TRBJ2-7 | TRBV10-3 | TGTGCCATCAGTGAGTCAGGCAGGAGCGAGCAGTACTTC | CAISESGRSEQYF
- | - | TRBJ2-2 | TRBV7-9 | TGTGCCAGCAGCAGGGAGACCACCGGGGAGCTGTTTTTT | CASSRETTGELFF